The T cell receptor beta chain under discussion was sequenced for a study of blood T cells in healthy people across ages. A J-beta primer mix and a sample-barcoded 5' primer were used in a second PCR of about 6 to 12 cycles. TCRdb re-analysed the 5' RACE reads in MiXCR, keeping a single row per CDR3 protein. Here the sample spans about 800,000 distinct CDR3 sequences, 25% being singletons. This clonotype was seen more than once but under ten times. CDR1 LGHNT and CDR2 FRNRAP come from the germline V gene. This CDR3 has 14 amino acids. Trimming took 4 bases from V and 7 from J; bases not matched to a gene: 6. Another study also made use of these data, one on T cells of mothers and their children.

Material: blood. The chain joins TRBV12-5 to TRBJ2-3; TRBD2 agrees at 9 bases. The origin of this receptor is a boy younger than 18 in good health. The CDR3: CASGSGTSKNTQYF. CDR3 bases: TGTGCTAGTGGTTCCGGGACTAGCAAAAATACGCAGTATTTT.